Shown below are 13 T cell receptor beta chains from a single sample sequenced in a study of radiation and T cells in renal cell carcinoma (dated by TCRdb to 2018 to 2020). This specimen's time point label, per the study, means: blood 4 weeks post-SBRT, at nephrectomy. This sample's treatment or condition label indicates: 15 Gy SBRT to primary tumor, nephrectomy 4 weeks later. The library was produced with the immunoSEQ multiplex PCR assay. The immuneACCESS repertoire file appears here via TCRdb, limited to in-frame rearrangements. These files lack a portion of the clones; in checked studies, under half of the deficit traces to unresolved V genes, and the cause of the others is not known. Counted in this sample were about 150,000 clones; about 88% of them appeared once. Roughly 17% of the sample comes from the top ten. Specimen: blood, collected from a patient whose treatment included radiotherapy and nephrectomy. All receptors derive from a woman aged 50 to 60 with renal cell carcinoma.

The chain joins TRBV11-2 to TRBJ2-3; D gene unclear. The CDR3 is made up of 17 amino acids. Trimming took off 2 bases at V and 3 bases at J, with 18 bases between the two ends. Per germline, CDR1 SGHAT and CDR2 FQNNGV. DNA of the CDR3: TGTGCCAGCAGCTTATCACGCGACCAAGCCAAGACAGATACGCAGTATTTT. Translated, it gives CASSLSRDQAKTDTQYF.

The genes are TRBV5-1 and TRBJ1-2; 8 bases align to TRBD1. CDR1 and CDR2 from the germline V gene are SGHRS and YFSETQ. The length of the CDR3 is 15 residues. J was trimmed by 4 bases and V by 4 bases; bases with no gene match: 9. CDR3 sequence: CASSPGQGSGYGYTF. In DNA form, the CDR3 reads TGCGCCAGCAGCCCCGGACAGGGAAGTGGCTATGGCTACACCTTC.

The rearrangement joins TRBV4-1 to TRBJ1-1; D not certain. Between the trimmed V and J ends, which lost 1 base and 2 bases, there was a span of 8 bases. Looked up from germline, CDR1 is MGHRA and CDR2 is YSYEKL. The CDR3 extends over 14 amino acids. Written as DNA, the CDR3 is TGCGCCAGCAGCCAAGGATACAGAAACACTGAAGCTTTCTTT. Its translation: CASSQGYRNTEAFF.

The CDR3 region is CASSQRESGEQYF. The DNA of the CDR3 is TGCGCCAGCAGCCAGCGGGAGTCTGGAGAGCAGTACTTC. The chain employs TRBV5-1 and TRBJ2-7, with 8 bases aligning to TRBD2. There are 13 residues in the CDR3. V shed 4 bases, J shed 7 bases, and the junction held 7 bases outside the gene matches. CDR1 and CDR2 (germline): SGHRS, YFSETQ.

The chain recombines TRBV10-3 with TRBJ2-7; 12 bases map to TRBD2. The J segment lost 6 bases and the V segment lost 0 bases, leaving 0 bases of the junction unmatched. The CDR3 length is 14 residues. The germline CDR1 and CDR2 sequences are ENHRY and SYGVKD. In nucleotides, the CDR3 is TGTGCCATCAGTGAGTCGGGACTAGCGGGCGAGCAGTACTTC. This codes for CAISESGLAGEQYF.

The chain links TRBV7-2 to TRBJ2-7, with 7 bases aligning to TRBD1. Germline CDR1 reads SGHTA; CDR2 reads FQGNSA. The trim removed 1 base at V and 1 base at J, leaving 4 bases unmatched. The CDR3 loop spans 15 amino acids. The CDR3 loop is CASSLGGTASYEQYF. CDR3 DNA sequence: TGTGCCAGCAGCTTAGGGGGGACAGCGTCCTACGAGCAGTACTTC.

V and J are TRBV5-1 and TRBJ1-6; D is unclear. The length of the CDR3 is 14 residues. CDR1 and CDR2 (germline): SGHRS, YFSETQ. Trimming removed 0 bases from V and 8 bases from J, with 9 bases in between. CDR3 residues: CASSLELTDSPLHF. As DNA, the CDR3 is TGCGCCAGCAGCTTGGAGTTGACGGATTCACCCCTCCACTTT.

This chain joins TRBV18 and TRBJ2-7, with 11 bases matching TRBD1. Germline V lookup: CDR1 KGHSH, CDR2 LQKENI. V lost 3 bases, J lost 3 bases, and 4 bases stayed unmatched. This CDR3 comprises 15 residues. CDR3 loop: CASSPPGQGDYEQYF. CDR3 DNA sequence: TGTGCCAGCTCACCGCCGGGACAGGGGGACTACGAGCAGTACTTC.

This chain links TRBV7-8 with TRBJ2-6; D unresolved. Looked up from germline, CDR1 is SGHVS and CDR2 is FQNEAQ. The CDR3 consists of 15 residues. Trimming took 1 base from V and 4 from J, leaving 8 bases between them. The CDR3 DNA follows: TGTGCCAGCAGCTTAGGCAGGACGGGGGCCAACGTCCTGACTTTC. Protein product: CASSLGRTGANVLTF.

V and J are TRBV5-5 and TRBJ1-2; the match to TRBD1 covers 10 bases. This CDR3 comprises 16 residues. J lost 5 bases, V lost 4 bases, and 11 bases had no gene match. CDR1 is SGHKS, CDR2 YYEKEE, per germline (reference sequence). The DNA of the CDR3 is TGTGCCAGCAGCCGCGACTGGGACAGGGGATGGTATGGCTACACCTTC. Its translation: CASSRDWDRGWYGYTF.

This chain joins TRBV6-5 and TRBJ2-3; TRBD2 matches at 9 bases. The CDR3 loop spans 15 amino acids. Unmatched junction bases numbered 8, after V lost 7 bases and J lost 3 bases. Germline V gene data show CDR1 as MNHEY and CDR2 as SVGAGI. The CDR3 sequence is CASNAGGAGTDTQYF. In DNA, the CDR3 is TGTGCCAGCAACGCGGGGGGGGCGGGGACAGATACGCAGTATTTT.

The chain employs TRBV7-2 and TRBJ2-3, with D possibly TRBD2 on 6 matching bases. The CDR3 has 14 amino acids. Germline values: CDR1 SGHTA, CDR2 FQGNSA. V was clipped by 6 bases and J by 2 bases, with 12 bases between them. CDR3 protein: CASSVLATTDTQYF. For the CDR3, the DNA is TGTGCCAGCAGTGTACTAGCTACCACAGATACGCAGTATTTT.

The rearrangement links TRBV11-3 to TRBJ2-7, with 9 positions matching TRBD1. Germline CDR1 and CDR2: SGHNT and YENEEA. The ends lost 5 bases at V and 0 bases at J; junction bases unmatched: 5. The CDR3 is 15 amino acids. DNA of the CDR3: TGTGCCAGCAGCCGAGGGGGACAGGGCTCCTACGAGCAGTACTTC. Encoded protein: CASSRGGQGSYEQYF.